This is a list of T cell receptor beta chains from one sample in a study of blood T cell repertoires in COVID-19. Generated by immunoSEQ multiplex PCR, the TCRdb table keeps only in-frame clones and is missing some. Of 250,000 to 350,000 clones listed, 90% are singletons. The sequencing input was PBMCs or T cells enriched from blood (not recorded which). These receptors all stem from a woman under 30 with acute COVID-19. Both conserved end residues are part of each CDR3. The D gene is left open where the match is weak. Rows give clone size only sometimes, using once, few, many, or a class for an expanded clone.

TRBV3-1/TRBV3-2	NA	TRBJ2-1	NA	TGTGCCAGCAGCCAAGATGCAGGGTCTGAGCAGTTCTTC	CASSQDAGSEQFF
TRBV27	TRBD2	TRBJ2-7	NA	TGTGCCAGCAGTTTATCCGGGACTAGGTTAATTGCGCAGTACTTC	CASSLSGTRLIAQYF
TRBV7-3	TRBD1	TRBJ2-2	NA	TGTGCCAGCAGCTCAGGACAGGGGGCCCACGGGGAGCTGTTTTTT	CASSSGQGAHGELFF
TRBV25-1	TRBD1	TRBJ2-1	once	TGTGCCAGCATCGCGCGGACAGGGTCCTACAATGAGCAGTTCTTC	CASIARTGSYNEQFF
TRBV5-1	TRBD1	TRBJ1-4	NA	TGCGCCAGCAGCCCGGGACAGGGGAAAGAAAAACTGTTTTTT	CASSPGQGKEKLFF
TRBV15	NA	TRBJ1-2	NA	TGTGCCACCAGCAGAGATTTAGACAGCAGCTATGGCTACACCTTC	CATSRDLDSSYGYTF
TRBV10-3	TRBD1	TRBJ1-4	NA	TGTGCCAGTTGTAATCAGGGGGCTAGTGAAAAACTGTTTTTT	CASCNQGASEKLFF
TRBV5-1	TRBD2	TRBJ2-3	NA	TGCGCCAGCAGCCGAGCCGGGACTAGCGTCAGCACAGATACGCAGTATTTT	CASSRAGTSVSTDTQYF
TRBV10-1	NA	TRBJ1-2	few	TGCGCCAGCAGTGAGTCGACCAGGATCGGTGGCTACACCTTC	CASSESTRIGGYTF
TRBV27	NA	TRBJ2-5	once	TGTGCCAGCAGAAGTAACACCGAGACCCAGTACTTC	CASRSNTETQYF
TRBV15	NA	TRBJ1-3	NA	TGTGCCACCAGCAGCGGACAGAGGGGCCTCTCTGGAAACACCATATATTTT	CATSSGQRGLSGNTIYF
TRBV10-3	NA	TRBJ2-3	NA	TGTGCCATCAGTCCCGGGGAGTCTCAGTATTTT	CAISPGESQYF
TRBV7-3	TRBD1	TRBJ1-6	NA	TGTGCCAGCAGCCGAGAGGGACAGGGGATTTCACCCCTCCACTTT	CASSREGQGISPLHF
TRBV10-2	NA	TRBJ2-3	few	TGCGCCAGCACGGGGGACACAGATACGCAGTATTTT	CASTGDTDTQYF
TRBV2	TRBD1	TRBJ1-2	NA	TGTGCCAGCAGTGAAAACAGGGGCGGCTATGGCTACACCTTC	CASSENRGGYGYTF
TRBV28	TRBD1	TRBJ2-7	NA	TGTGCCAGCAGTTACCCCCCGGCGGGGACAGGGGATAAGAAGGCCGAGCAGTACTTC	CASSYPPAGTGDKKAEQYF
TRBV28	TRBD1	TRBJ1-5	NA	TGTGCCAGCAACTCAGGGGGCTTCAATCAGCCCCAGCATTTT	CASNSGGFNQPQHF
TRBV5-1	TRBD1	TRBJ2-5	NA	TGCGCCAGCAGCTTGACAGGGGCGGAGGAGACCCAGTACTTC	CASSLTGAEETQYF
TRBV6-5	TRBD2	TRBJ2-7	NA	TGTGCCAGCAGTAGAACTAGCGGCCTCTCCTACGAGCAGTACTTC	CASSRTSGLSYEQYF
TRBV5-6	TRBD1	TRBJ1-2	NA	TGTGCCAGCAGCTTGGCCGACAGGGGTGCTGGCTACACCTTC	CASSLADRGAGYTF
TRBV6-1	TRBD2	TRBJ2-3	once	TGTGCCAGCAGTGAAGGGGGGACTAGCGGGAACACAGATACGCAGTATTTT	CASSEGGTSGNTDTQYF
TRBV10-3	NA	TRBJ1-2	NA	TGTGCCATCAGTGACGCAGGAAGCTATGGCTACACCTTC	CAISDAGSYGYTF
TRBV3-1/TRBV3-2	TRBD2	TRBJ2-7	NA	TGTGCCAGCGGGAGGGCCGTGGGGAGCTACGAGCAGTACTTC	CASGRAVGSYEQYF
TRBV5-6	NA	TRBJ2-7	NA	TGTGCCAGCAGCTTGGTGCCGGGGGAAAACTACGAGCAGTACTTC	CASSLVPGENYEQYF
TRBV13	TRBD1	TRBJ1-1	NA	TGTGCCAGCAGCTACAGGGGGCTCAGGAACACTGAAGCTTTCTTT	CASSYRGLRNTEAFF
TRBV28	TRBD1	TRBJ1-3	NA	TGTGCCACCAGTTTCAGACAGGGTCTAAACACCATATATTTT	CATSFRQGLNTIYF
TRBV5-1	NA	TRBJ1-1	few	TGCGCCACCCCCCGGACAGATAACACTGAAGCTTTCTTT	CATPRTDNTEAFF
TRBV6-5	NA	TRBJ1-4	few	TGTGCCAGCAGTTACTCGATCAGGGAGGGTGCGGAAAAACTGTTTTTT	CASSYSIREGAEKLFF
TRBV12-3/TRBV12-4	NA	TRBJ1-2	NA	TGTGCCAGCAGCGCCAGAGGCTACACCTTC	CASSARGYTF
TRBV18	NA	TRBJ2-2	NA	TGTGCCAGCTCACCTCGACAGGTTTTTGGAGACACCGGGGAGCTGTTTTTT	CASSPRQVFGDTGELFF
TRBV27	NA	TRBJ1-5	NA	TGTGCCAGCAGTCCAAGACATAGCAATCAGCCCCAGCATTTT	CASSPRHSNQPQHF
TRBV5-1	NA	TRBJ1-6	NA	TGCGCCAGCAGCTTGTTGGGGGCAGAATCACCCCTCCACTTT	CASSLLGAESPLHF
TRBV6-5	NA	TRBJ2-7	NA	TGTGCCAGCAGTCCAAACGCGGACGAGCAGTACTTC	CASSPNADEQYF
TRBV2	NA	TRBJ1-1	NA	TGTGCCAGCAGTGCGAGGGAGGCCGCTGAAGCTTTCTTT	CASSAREAAEAFF
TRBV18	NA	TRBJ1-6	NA	TGTGCCAGCTCACGTATGGAGTCACCCCTCCACTTT	CASSRMESPLHF
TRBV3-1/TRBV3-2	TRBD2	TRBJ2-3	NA	TGTGCCAGCAGCCAAGATCTAGCGGGAGGGCCTGGAGATACGCAGTATTTT	CASSQDLAGGPGDTQYF
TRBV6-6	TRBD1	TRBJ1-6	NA	TGTGCCAGCAGTTCGACAGGGTTTTCACCCCTCCACTTT	CASSSTGFSPLHF
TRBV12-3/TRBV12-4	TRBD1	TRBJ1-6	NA	TGTGCCAGCAGCACCGACAGGGATTCACCCCTCCACTTT	CASSTDRDSPLHF
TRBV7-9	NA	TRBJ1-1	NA	TGTGCCAGCAGCTTGATCCAGGGGAGGAACACTGAAGCTTTCTTT	CASSLIQGRNTEAFF
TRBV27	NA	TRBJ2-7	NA	TGTGCCAGCAGTTTATCGATTAGGGAGCGACTGAGCTCCTACGAGCAGTACTTC	CASSLSIRERLSSYEQYF
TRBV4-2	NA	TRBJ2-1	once	TGTGCCAGCGCCCAGGTTAGGGAGTTCTCTAGGGATGAGCAGTTCTTC	CASAQVREFSRDEQFF
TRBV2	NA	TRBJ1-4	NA	TGTGCCAGCAGTAGGACAGCGCTCAGGGAAAAACTGTTTTTT	CASSRTALREKLFF
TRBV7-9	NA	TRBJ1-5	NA	TGTGCCAGCAGCCAAAACACAGAAAATCAGCCCCAGCATTTT	CASSQNTENQPQHF
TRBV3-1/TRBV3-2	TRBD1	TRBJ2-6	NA	TGTGCCAGCAGCCACTCCGGGACAGTCCCCTCTGGGGCCAACGTCCTGACTTTC	CASSHSGTVPSGANVLTF
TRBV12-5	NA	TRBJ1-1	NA	TGTGCTAGTGGTTTGGTACGGGGAAACACTGAAGCTTTCTTT	CASGLVRGNTEAFF
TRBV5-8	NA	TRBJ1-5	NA	TGTGCCAGCAGCCCGCGAAGCTCGCGGCCCCAGCATTTT	CASSPRSSRPQHF
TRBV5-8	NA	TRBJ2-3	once	TGTGCCAGCAGCTTGGGACTAGTTGGTGCAGATACGCAGTATTTT	CASSLGLVGADTQYF
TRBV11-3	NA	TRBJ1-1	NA	TGTGCCAGCAGCGATCAGGGGAGTGAAGCTTTCTTT	CASSDQGSEAFF
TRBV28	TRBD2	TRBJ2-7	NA	TGTGCCAGCAGTTTGGACCTAGCGGGGGGATCCTACGAGCAGTACTTC	CASSLDLAGGSYEQYF
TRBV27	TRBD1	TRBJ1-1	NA	TGTGCCAGCAGTCGAAAAGGAGTGGGACAGGGAAGGTTGAACACTGAAGCTTTCTTT	CASSRKGVGQGRLNTEAFF